This TCR beta chain was sequenced in a study of cytomegalovirus exposure and HLA in healthy donors. CDR3 length equals 14 residues. J was trimmed by 2 bases and V by 2 bases; bases with no gene match: 4. Germline V CDR1 and CDR2: SGDLS, YYNGEE. The PCR used 60 Vbeta and 13 Jbeta primers. Profiling relied on immunoSEQ multiplex PCR, and the TCRdb table lists in-frame clones only, not all of them. The sample consists of approximately 54,000 clones, about four fifths of them appearing once. The chain joins TRBV9 to TRBJ2-7; 7 positions agree with TRBD2. The source of this sequence is a woman aged 18-30 years in good health and CMV-seronegative. Sample: PBMCs. This CDR3 is CASSVTSRAYEQYF. The CDR3 DNA follows: TGTGCCAGCAGCGTGACTAGCAGGGCCTACGAGCAGTACTTC. Full variable domain (outside the CDR3, taken from reference TRBV9 and TRBJ2-7): DSGVTQTPKHLITATGQRVTLRCSPRSGDLSVYWYQQSLDQGLQFLIQYYNGEERAKGNILERFSAQQFPDLHSELNLSSLELGDSALYFCASSVTSRAYEQYFGPGTRLTVT.